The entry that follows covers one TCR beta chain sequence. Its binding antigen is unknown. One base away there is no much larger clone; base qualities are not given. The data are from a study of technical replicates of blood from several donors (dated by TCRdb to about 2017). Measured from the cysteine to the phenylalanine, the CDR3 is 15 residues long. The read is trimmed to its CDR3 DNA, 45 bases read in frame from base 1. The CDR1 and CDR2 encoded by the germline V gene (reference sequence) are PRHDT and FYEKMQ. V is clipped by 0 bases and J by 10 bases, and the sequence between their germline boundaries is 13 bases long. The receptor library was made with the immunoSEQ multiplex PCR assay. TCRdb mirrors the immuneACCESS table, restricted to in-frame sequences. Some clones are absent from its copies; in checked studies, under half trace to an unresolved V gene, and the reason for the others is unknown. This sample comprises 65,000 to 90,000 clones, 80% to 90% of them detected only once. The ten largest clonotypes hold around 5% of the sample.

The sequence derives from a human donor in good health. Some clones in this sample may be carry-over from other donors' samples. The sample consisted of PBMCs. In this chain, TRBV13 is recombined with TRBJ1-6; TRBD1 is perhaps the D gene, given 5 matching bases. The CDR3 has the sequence CASSLGGRVGSPLHF. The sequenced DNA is TGTGCCAGCAGCTTAGGGGGCAGGGTCGGGTCACCCCTCCACTTT.